This T cell receptor beta chain was recorded in a study of shared clonotypes between healthy human individuals. About the study: The study drew on two women and a few men aged 18 to 49 as donors.

It was at deep level that the assay was run. Authors' methods: Sequence data from immunoSEQ were junction-only and lacked quality scores; consequently, filtering differed. The assay was immunoSEQ multiplex PCR, and TCRdb's table has in-frame clones only and misses some. D and trimming were read from the DNA, whereas the V and J calls and clone size are those reported in that table. Of about 1 million clones in the sample, around four fifths were seen once. Trimming removed 0 bases from V and 6 bases from J, with 10 bases in between. This CDR3 contains 14 residues. Germline V gene sequence: CDR1 SGHRS, CDR2 YFSETQ. Into CD45RA+ naive and CD45RA-negative memory subsets, the CD4+ cells were split.

Sequencing was carried out using memory CD4+ T cells sorted from blood. Specified subset: CD45RA-negative fraction. The rearrangement joins TRBV5-1 to TRBJ2-1; D remains unclear. The clonotype was recovered from a young man in good health. Here the CDR3 DNA reads TGCGCCAGCAGCTTGGCCACCGTTGGCAATGAGCAGTTCTTC. It translates to CASSLATVGNEQFF.